These 5 T cell receptor beta chains came from one sample sequenced in a study of blood T cell repertoires in COVID-19. TCRdb's table, derived via immunoSEQ multiplex PCR, lists solely in-frame clones and lacks some. The repertoire includes around 55,000 clones, less than 95% of them detected once, and 6.2% sits in the top ten. The material sequenced was peripheral blood. These receptors all come from a man aged 35 to 55 with acute or convalescent COVID-19.

The gene calls are TRBV9 and TRBJ2-1; D is perhaps TRBD2 (5 bases). CDR3 length: 15 amino acids. Germline V CDR1 and CDR2: SGDLS, YYNGEE. Trimming removed 0 bases from V and 5 bases from J, with 12 bases in between. In DNA, the CDR3 is TGTGCCAGCAGCGTAGGTGTGAGCGGAAACAATGAGCAGTTCTTC. Protein product: CASSVGVSGNNEQFF.

The chain carries TRBV15 and TRBJ1-5; D perhaps matches TRBD1 (6 bases). The V end lost 2 bases, the J end lost 3 bases, and 11 bases lay between the germline ends. Per the germline V gene, CDR1 is LNHNV and CDR2 is YYDKDF (reference sequence). This CDR3 comprises 15 residues. CDR3 region: CATSRSGQNNQPQHF. CDR3 bases: TGTGCCACCAGCAGATCCGGACAGAACAATCAGCCCCAGCATTTT.

The V gene is TRBV25-1, the J gene TRBJ2-7, with 7 positions matching TRBD2. The CDR3 consists of 12 residues. Looked up from germline, CDR1 is MGHDK and CDR2 is SYGVNS. J lost 3 bases, V lost 7 bases, and 3 bases had no gene match. The CDR3 is CASTGLGYEQYF. DNA for the CDR3: TGTGCCAGCACCGGACTAGGCTACGAGCAGTACTTC.

The V gene is TRBV7-3, the J gene TRBJ1-1, with 7 bases identical to TRBD1. Germline values: CDR1 SGHTA, CDR2 FQGTGA. This CDR3 contains 13 residues. V dropped 5 bases and J dropped 2; count of bases not matched to a gene: 2. The CDR3 sequence: CASSRQGNTEAFF. The CDR3 bases are TGTGCCAGCAGCCGACAGGGAAACACTGAAGCTTTCTTT.

This rearrangement joins TRBV10-3 to TRBJ1-2, with 7 bases fitting TRBD1. Germline V gives CDR1 ENHRY, CDR2 SYGVKD. V was pared by 8 bases and J by 2 bases, with 8 bases of the junction left unmatched. CDR3 size: 14 residues. Written as DNA, the CDR3 is TGTGCCATCGCATACTTGGGACAGAACTATGGCTACACCTTC. Translating it yields CAIAYLGQNYGYTF.